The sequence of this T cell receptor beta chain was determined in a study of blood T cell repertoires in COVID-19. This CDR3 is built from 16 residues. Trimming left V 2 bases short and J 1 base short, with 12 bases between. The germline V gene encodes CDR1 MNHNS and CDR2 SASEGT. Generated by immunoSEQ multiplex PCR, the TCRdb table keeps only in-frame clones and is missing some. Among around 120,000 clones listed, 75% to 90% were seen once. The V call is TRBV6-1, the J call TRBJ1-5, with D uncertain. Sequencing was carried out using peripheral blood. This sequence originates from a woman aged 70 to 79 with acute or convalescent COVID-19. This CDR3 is CASSEWASGSNQPQHF. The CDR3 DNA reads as TGTGCCAGCAGTGAATGGGCCAGCGGGAGCAATCAGCCCCAGCATTTT.